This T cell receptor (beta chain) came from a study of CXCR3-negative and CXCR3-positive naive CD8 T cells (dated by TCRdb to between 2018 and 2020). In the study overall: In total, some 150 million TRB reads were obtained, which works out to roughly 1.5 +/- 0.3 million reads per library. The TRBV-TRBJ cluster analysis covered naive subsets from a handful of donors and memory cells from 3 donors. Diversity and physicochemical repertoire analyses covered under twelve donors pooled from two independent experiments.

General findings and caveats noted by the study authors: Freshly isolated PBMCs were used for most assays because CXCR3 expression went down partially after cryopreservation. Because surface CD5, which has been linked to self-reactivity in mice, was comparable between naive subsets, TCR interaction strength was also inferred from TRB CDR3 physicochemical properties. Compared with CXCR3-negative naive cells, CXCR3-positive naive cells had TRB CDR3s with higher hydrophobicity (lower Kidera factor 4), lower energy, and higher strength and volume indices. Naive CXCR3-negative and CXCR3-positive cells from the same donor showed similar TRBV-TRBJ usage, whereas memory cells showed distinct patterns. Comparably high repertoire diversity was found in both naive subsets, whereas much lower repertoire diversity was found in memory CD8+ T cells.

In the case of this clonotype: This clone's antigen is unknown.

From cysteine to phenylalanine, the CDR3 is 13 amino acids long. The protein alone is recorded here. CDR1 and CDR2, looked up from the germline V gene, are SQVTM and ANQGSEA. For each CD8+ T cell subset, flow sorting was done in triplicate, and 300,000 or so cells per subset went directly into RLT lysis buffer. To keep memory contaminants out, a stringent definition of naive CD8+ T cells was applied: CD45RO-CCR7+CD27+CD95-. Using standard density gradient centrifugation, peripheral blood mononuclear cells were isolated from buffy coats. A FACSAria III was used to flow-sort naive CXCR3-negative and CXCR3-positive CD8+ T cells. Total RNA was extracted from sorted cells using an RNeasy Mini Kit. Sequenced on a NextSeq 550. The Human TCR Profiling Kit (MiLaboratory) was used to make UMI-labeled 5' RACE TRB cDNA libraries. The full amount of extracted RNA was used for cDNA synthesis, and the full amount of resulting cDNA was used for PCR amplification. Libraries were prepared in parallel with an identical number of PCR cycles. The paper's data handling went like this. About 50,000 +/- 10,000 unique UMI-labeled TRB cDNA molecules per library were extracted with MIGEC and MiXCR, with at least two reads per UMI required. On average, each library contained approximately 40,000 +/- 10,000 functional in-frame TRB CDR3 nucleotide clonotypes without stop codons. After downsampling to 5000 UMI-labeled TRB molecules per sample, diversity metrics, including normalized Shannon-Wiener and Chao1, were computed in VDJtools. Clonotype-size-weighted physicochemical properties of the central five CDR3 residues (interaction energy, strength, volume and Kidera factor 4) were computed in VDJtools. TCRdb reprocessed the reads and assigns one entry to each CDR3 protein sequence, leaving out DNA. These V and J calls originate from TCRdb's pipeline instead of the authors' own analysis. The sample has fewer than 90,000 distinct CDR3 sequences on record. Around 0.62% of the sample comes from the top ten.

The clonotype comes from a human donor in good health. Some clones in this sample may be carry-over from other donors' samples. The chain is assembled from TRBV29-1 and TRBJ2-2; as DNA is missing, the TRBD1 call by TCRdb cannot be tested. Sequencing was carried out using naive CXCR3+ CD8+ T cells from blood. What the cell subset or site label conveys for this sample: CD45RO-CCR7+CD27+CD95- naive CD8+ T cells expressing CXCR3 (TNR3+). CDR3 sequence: CSVGQGNTGELFF.